Below, 4 T cell receptor beta chains from the same sample are listed, as sequenced in a study of shared clonotypes between healthy human individuals. Generated by immunoSEQ multiplex PCR, the TCRdb table keeps only in-frame clones and is missing some. This table holds over a million clones, roughly 96% found once. The sequencing sample was made of naive CD4+ T cells sorted from blood. Subset defined: CD45RA+ positively selected. The receptor set was obtained from a man under 40 in good health.

J is TRBJ1-3 and V is TRBV4-1, with TRBD1 matching over 7 bases. Germline V CDR1 and CDR2: MGHRA, YSYEKL. Trimming removed 0 bases from V and 2 bases from J; junction bases left unmatched: 10. The CDR3 length is 18 residues. The CDR3: CASSQDERGRSAGNTIYF. CDR3 bases: TGCGCCAGCAGCCAAGATGAGAGGGGGCGCTCCGCTGGAAACACCATATATTTT.

J is TRBJ2-1 and V is TRBV28; D may be TRBD2 (5 bases). The germline V gene has CDR1 MDHEN and CDR2 SYDVKM. The CDR3 runs 14 residues. Trimming took off 4 bases at V and 0 bases at J, with 7 bases between the two ends. CDR3 in DNA: TGTGCCAGCAGTTCGGCGGGCTCCTACAATGAGCAGTTCTTC. Protein: CASSSAGSYNEQFF.

J is TRBJ1-4 and V is TRBV18; no clear D. The CDR3 runs 13 residues. Germline CDR1 KGHSH, CDR2 LQKENI. V gave up 5 bases and J gave up 7 bases, with 11 bases separating them. The DNA for the CDR3 is TGTGCCAGCTCATCTTTAGATGTTGAAAAACTGTTTTTT. This sequence encodes CASSSLDVEKLFF.

The chain recombines TRBV11-2 with TRBJ2-1, with TRBD2 as a possible D gene (5 bases). CDR1 and CDR2 from the germline V gene are SGHAT and FQNNGV. This CDR3 has 14 residues. Trimming stripped 1 base from V and 7 bases from J, with 11 bases between. CDR3 sequence (DNA): TGTGCCAGCAGCTTAGCGGGGAGCCAGAATGAGCAGTTCTTC. Translation gives CASSLAGSQNEQFF.